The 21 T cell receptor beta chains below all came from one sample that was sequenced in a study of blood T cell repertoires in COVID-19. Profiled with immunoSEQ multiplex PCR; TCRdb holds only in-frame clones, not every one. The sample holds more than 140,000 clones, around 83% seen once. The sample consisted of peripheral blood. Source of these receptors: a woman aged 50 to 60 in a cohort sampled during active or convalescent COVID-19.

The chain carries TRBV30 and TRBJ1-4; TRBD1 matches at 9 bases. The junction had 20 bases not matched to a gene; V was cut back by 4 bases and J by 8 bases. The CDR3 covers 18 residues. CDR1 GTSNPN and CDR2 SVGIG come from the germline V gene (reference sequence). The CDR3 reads CAWNNGFFLDRGEEKLFF. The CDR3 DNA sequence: TGTGCCTGGAACAACGGATTCTTTCTGGACAGGGGAGAGGAAAAACTGTTTTTT.

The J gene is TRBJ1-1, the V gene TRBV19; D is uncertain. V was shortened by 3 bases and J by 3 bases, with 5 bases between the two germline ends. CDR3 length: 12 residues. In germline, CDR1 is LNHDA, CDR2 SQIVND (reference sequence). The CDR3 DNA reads TGTGCCAGTAGTATGTATTACACTGAAGCTTTCTTT. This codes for CASSMYYTEAFF.

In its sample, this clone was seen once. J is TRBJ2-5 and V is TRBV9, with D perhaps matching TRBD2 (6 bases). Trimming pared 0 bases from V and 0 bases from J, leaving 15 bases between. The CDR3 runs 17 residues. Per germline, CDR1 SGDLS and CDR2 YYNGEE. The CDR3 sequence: CASSVGHTGGDQETQYF. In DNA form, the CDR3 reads TGTGCCAGCAGCGTAGGCCATACCGGGGGAGACCAAGAGACCCAGTACTTC.

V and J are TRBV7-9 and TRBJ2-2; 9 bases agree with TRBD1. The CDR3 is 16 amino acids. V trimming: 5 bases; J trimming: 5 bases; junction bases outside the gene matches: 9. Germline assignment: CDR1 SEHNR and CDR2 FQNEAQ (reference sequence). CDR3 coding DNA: TGTGCCAGCAGCCGGGACAGGGATTTAAGGACCGGGGAGCTGTTTTTT. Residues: CASSRDRDLRTGELFF.

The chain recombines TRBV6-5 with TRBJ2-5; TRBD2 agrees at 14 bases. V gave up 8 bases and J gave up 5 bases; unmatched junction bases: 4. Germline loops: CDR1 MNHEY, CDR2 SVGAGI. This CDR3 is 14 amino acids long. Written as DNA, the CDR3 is TGTGCCAGCCGACTAGCGGGGGGGATGGAGACCCAGTACTTC. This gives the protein CASRLAGGMETQYF.

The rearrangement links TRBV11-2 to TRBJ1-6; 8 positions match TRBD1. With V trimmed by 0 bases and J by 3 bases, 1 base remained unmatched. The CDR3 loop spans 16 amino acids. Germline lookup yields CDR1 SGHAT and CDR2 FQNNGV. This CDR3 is CASSLETGGYNSPLHF. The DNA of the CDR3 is TGTGCCAGCAGCTTAGAAACAGGGGGCTATAATTCACCCCTCCACTTT.

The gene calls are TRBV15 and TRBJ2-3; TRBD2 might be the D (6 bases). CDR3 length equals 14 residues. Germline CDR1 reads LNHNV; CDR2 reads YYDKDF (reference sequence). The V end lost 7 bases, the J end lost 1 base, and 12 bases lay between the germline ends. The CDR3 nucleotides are TGTGCCACCACGAGACAGCGGGGCACAGATACGCAGTATTTT. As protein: CATTRQRGTDTQYF.

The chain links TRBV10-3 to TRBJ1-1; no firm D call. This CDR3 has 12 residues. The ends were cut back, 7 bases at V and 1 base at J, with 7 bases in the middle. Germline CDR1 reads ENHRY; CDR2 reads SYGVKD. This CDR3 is CAIKAANTEAFF. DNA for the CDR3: TGTGCCATCAAAGCTGCGAACACTGAAGCTTTCTTT.

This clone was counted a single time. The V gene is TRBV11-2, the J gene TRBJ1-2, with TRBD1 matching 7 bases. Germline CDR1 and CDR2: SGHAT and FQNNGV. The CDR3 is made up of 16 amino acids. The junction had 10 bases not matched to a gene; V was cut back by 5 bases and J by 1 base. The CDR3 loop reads CASSPGTAVINYGYTF. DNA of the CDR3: TGTGCCAGCAGCCCGGGGACAGCAGTTATTAACTATGGCTACACCTTC.

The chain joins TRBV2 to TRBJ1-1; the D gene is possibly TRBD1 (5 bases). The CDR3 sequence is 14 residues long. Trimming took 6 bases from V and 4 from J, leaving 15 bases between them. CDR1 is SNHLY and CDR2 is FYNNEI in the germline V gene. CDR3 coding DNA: TGTGCCAGCAGCAAGGGGCGGGAGATCACTGAAGCTTTCTTT. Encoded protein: CASSKGREITEAFF.

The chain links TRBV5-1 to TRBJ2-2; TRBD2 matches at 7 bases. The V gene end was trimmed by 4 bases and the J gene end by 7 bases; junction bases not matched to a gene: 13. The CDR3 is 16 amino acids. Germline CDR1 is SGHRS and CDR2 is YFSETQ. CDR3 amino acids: CASSRNEQRGGGELFF. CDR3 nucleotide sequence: TGCGCCAGCAGCCGAAATGAACAGCGGGGCGGCGGGGAGCTGTTTTTT.

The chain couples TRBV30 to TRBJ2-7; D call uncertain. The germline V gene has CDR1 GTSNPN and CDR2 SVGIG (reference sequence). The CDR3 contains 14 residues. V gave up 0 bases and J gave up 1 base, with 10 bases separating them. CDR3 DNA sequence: TGTGCCTGGAGTGTGCCCAGGATATCCTACGAGCAGTACTTC. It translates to CAWSVPRISYEQYF.

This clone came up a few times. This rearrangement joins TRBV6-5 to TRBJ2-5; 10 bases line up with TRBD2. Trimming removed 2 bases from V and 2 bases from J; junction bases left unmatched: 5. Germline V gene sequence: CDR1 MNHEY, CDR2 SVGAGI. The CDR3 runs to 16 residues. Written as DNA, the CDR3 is TGTGCCAGCAGTTACGGGGCTAGCGGGGGACAAGAGACCCAGTACTTC. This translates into CASSYGASGGQETQYF.

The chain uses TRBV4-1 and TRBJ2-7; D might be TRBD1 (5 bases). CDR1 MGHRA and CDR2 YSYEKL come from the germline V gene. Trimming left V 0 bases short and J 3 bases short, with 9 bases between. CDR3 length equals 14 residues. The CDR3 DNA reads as TGCGCCAGCAGCCAAGATTTAGGGGTCTACGAGCAGTACTTC. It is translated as CASSQDLGVYEQYF.

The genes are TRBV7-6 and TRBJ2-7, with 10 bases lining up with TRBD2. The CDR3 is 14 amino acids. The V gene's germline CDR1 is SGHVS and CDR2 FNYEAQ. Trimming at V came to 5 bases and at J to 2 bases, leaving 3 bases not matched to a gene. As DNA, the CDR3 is TGTGCCAGCAGCACCCTAGCGGGGGCCTACGAGCAGTACTTC. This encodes CASSTLAGAYEQYF. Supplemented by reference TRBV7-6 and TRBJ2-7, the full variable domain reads GAGVSQSPRYKVTKRGQDVALRCDPISGHVSLYWYRQALGQGPEFLTYFNYEAQQDKSGLPNDRFSAERPEGSISTLTIQRTEQRDSAMYRCASSTLAGAYEQYFGPGTRLTVT.

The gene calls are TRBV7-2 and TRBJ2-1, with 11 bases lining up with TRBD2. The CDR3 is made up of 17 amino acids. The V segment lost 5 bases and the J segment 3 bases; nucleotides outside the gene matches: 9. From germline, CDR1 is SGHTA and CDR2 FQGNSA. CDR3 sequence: CASSDLGLAAIYNEQFF. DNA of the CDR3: TGTGCCAGCAGCGATTTGGGACTAGCGGCGATCTACAATGAGCAGTTCTTC.

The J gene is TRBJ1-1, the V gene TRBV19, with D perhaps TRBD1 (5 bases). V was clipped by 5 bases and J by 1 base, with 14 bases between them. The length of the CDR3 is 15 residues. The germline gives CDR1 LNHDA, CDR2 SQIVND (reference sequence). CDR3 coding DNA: TGTGCCAGTAGTGGGGCTACGGGAGGGAACACTGAAGCTTTCTTT. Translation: CASSGATGGNTEAFF.

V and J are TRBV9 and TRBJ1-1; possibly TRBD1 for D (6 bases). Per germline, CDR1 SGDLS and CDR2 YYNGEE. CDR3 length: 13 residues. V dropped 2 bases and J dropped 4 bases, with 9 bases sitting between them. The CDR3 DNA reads TGTGCCAGCAGCGTCAGGGGTAGCACTGAAGCTTTCTTT. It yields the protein CASSVRGSTEAFF.

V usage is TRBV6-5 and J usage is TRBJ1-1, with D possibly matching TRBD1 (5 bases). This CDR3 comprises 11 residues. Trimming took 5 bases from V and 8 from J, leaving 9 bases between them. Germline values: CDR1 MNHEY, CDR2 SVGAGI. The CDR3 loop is CASSHNREAFF. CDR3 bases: TGTGCCAGCAGTCATAACAGGGAAGCTTTCTTT.

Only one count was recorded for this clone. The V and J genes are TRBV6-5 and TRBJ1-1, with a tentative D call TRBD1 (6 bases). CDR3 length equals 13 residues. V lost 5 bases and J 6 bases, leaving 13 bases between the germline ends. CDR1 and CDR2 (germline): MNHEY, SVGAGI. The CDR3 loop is CASSPGRGAEAFF. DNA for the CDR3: TGTGCCAGCAGTCCGGGCAGGGGAGCTGAAGCTTTCTTT.

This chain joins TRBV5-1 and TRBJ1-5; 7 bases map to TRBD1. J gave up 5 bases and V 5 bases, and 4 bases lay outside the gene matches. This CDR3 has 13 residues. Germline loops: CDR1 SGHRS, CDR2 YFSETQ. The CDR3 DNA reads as TGCGCCAGCAGGGACAGGTGGGATCAGCCCCAGCATTTT. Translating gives CASRDRWDQPQHF.